Listed below are T cell receptor beta chains from one sample, sequenced in a study of T cell repertoires in cytomegalovirus infection. One entry per CDR3 protein, called by TCRdb with MiXCR from the reads. The sample contains 400,000 or so distinct CDR3 sequences, 15% to 20% of which appear only once. Sequenced: PBMCs. All receptors derive from a human donor in good health (CMV status not recorded). Some clones in this sample may be carry-over from other donors' samples. The CDR3 runs from the conserved cysteine through the conserved F or W. D genes are given only for firm matches. Size is stated for part of the rows, as once, few or many counts, or as a class when the clone is expanded.

cdr3_nt: TGTGCCATCAGAGAACTAGCGGCCTACAATGAGCAGTTCTTC
cdr3_aa: CAIRELAAYNEQFF
clone_size: many
j_call: TRBJ2-1
d_call: TRBD2
v_call: TRBV10-3

cdr3_nt: TGTGCCAGCAGGGAAGGACAGGGGGTTCCCCTTTACAATGAGCAGTTCTTC
cdr3_aa: CASREGQGVPLYNEQFF
clone_size: -
j_call: TRBJ2-1
d_call: TRBD1
v_call: TRBV6-1

cdr3_nt: TGTGCCAGCAGCTTAAAGGGCGGGAATCAGCCCCAGCATTTT
cdr3_aa: CASSLKGGNQPQHF
clone_size: many
j_call: TRBJ1-5
d_call: -
v_call: TRBV7-2

cdr3_nt: TGCGCCAGCAGCTTCGAGCCCCCGAGCACCGGGGAGCTGTTTTTT
cdr3_aa: CASSFEPPSTGELFF
clone_size: few
j_call: TRBJ2-2
d_call: -
v_call: TRBV5-1

cdr3_nt: TGTGCCAGCAGCTTAGCGTACCGATCGGAGGCTTTCTTT
cdr3_aa: CASSLAYRSEAFF
clone_size: many
j_call: TRBJ1-1
d_call: -
v_call: TRBV7-2

cdr3_nt: TGTGCCGGCGGGACAGGGGGCGCTGGGGCCAACGTCCTGACTTTC
cdr3_aa: CAGGTGGAGANVLTF
clone_size: -
j_call: TRBJ2-6
d_call: TRBD1
v_call: TRBV19

cdr3_nt: TGTGCCAGCGCCGCCCCCGGGACAGGGCTCACTGAAGCTTTCTTT
cdr3_aa: CASAAPGTGLTEAFF
clone_size: many
j_call: TRBJ1-1
d_call: TRBD1
v_call: TRBV5-6

cdr3_nt: TGTGCCAGCAGCATTCCGGGACGGAAGGGTGAAAAACTGTTTTTT
cdr3_aa: CASSIPGRKGEKLFF
clone_size: many
j_call: TRBJ1-4
d_call: -
v_call: TRBV5-5

cdr3_nt: TGTGCCAGCAGCCAGGGCCACTACTACGAGCAGTACTTC
cdr3_aa: CASSQGHYYEQYF
clone_size: many
j_call: TRBJ2-7
d_call: -
v_call: TRBV7-2

cdr3_nt: TGTGCCAGCAGCTTTACTAGCGGCTCCTACAATGAGCAGTTCTTC
cdr3_aa: CASSFTSGSYNEQFF
clone_size: many
j_call: TRBJ2-1
d_call: TRBD2
v_call: TRBV7-2

cdr3_nt: TGTGCCACCAGTGATTCGCGCAGGGGCAACACTGAAGCTTTCTTT
cdr3_aa: CATSDSRRGNTEAFF
clone_size: few
j_call: TRBJ1-1
d_call: -
v_call: TRBV24-1

cdr3_nt: TGTGCCAGCAGCTTTCGGGACTACGATCCCTACGAGCAGTACTTC
cdr3_aa: CASSFRDYDPYEQYF
clone_size: -
j_call: TRBJ2-7
d_call: TRBD2
v_call: TRBV5-6

cdr3_nt: TGTGCCACCACTTGGACGGGCGAAAACACTGAAGCTTTCTTT
cdr3_aa: CATTWTGENTEAFF
clone_size: -
j_call: TRBJ1-1
d_call: -
v_call: TRBV10-3

cdr3_nt: TGTGCCAGCAGCAAACGGGACAGGCCGAGCTCCTATAATTCACCCCTCCACTTT
cdr3_aa: CASSKRDRPSSYNSPLHF
clone_size: few
j_call: TRBJ1-6
d_call: TRBD1
v_call: TRBV5-3

cdr3_nt: TGCAGTGCTGGGGACAGCACTGAAGCTTTCTTT
cdr3_aa: CSAGDSTEAFF
clone_size: -
j_call: TRBJ1-1
d_call: TRBD1
v_call: TRBV20-1

cdr3_nt: TGCAGTGCGAAGAGGGGGACTCCGGGACTAGCGGGTAGAGAGACCCAGTACTTC
cdr3_aa: CSAKRGTPGLAGRETQYF
clone_size: few
j_call: TRBJ2-5
d_call: TRBD2
v_call: TRBV20-1

cdr3_nt: TGTGCCAGCAGCTTAACGGGGCCTTCCTACAATGAGCAGTTCTTC
cdr3_aa: CASSLTGPSYNEQFF
clone_size: many
j_call: TRBJ2-1
d_call: -
v_call: TRBV7-2

cdr3_nt: TGTGCCAGCAGGGAGTACTCCTCCGAGCAGTACTTC
cdr3_aa: CASREYSSEQYF
clone_size: few
j_call: TRBJ2-7
d_call: -
v_call: TRBV2

cdr3_nt: TGCGCCAGCAGCCAACGGCTAGCGGGAGTGACAGATACGCAGTATTTT
cdr3_aa: CASSQRLAGVTDTQYF
clone_size: -
j_call: TRBJ2-3
d_call: TRBD2
v_call: TRBV4-3

cdr3_nt: TGCAGTGCCGGGGGACCCAGCACAGATACGCAGTATTTT
cdr3_aa: CSAGGPSTDTQYF
clone_size: -
j_call: TRBJ2-3
d_call: -
v_call: TRBV20-1

cdr3_nt: TGCAGTGCTAGAGGGACTAGCGGGCTTGATGAGCAGTTCTTC
cdr3_aa: CSARGTSGLDEQFF
clone_size: few
j_call: TRBJ2-1
d_call: TRBD2
v_call: TRBV20-1

cdr3_nt: TGTGCCCTTGGGGCGGGAGGGCTCCTTGGCTACACCTTC
cdr3_aa: CALGAGGLLGYTF
clone_size: -
j_call: TRBJ1-2
d_call: -
v_call: TRBV30

cdr3_nt: TGTGCCAGCAGCTTGGGGGACAGGGTTAGCACAGATACGCAGTATTTT
cdr3_aa: CASSLGDRVSTDTQYF
clone_size: few
j_call: TRBJ2-3
d_call: TRBD1
v_call: TRBV5-4

cdr3_nt: TGTGCCAGCAGCAAGACAGCTTACAACACTGAAGCTTTCTTT
cdr3_aa: CASSKTAYNTEAFF
clone_size: -
j_call: TRBJ1-1
d_call: -
v_call: TRBV12-3/TRBV12-4

cdr3_nt: TGTGCCAGCAGCTCGCATGGAGCCGCACCATACGAGCAGTACTTC
cdr3_aa: CASSSHGAAPYEQYF
clone_size: many
j_call: TRBJ2-7
d_call: -
v_call: TRBV7-9

cdr3_nt: TGTGCCAGTAGTATGGCATTTTCCTACGAGCAGTACTTC
cdr3_aa: CASSMAFSYEQYF
clone_size: -
j_call: TRBJ2-7
d_call: -
v_call: TRBV19

cdr3_nt: TGTGCCAGTAAAGGGCGGGAGAGGTACAATGAGCAGTTCTTC
cdr3_aa: CASKGRERYNEQFF
clone_size: -
j_call: TRBJ2-1
d_call: TRBD2
v_call: TRBV19

cdr3_nt: TGCAGCGTTGTGGCCAGACAGGGCCCCCGAAACATTCAGTACTTC
cdr3_aa: CSVVARQGPRNIQYF
clone_size: -
j_call: TRBJ2-4
d_call: TRBD1
v_call: TRBV29-1

cdr3_nt: TGTGCCAGCAGTCCGCGTTCATGGCATGGCTACACCTTC
cdr3_aa: CASSPRSWHGYTF
clone_size: few
j_call: TRBJ1-2
d_call: -
v_call: TRBV28

cdr3_nt: TGCAGTGCTAGATCCAGCGGGGAATACGAGCAGTACTTC
cdr3_aa: CSARSSGEYEQYF
clone_size: -
j_call: TRBJ2-7
d_call: TRBD2
v_call: TRBV20-1

cdr3_nt: TGTGCCAGCAGTCCCACGAGCTGGGAATACGAGCAGTACTTC
cdr3_aa: CASSPTSWEYEQYF
clone_size: -
j_call: TRBJ2-7
d_call: -
v_call: TRBV2

cdr3_nt: TGCAGCGTTGAAGAGGTGGCGGAAGAGACCCAGTACTTC
cdr3_aa: CSVEEVAEETQYF
clone_size: few
j_call: TRBJ2-5
d_call: -
v_call: TRBV29-1

cdr3_nt: TGTGCCAGCAGCTTACTAATCGCCGGGGAGCTGTTTTTT
cdr3_aa: CASSLLIAGELFF
clone_size: many
j_call: TRBJ2-2
d_call: -
v_call: TRBV7-2

cdr3_nt: TGTGCCATCGGCGAGGGGACAGACTATGGCTACACCTTC
cdr3_aa: CAIGEGTDYGYTF
clone_size: few
j_call: TRBJ1-2
d_call: TRBD1
v_call: TRBV10-3

cdr3_nt: TGTGCCAGCAGCCGCTGGCCGGGACAGGGATATGGCTACACCTTC
cdr3_aa: CASSRWPGQGYGYTF
clone_size: few
j_call: TRBJ1-2
d_call: TRBD1
v_call: TRBV27

cdr3_nt: TGCAGCGTTGTGGGTGGGTCAGGGGCAGGGGGCAATGAGCAGTTCTTC
cdr3_aa: CSVVGGSGAGGNEQFF
clone_size: -
j_call: TRBJ2-1
d_call: TRBD1
v_call: TRBV29-1

cdr3_nt: TGTGCCAGTAGTATAGAAGGGGAGGGGGCAAGGGCTGGGGCCAACGTCCTGACTTTC
cdr3_aa: CASSIEGEGARAGANVLTF
clone_size: once
j_call: TRBJ2-6
d_call: -
v_call: TRBV19

cdr3_nt: TGTGCCAGCAGTGACAAAAGTCAGGGCAATCAGCCCCAGCATTTT
cdr3_aa: CASSDKSQGNQPQHF
clone_size: many
j_call: TRBJ1-5
d_call: -
v_call: TRBV7-2

cdr3_nt: TGTGCCACCAGCAGAGGAGGAAGTCTGGCTGTTGAACTGTTTTTT
cdr3_aa: CATSRGGSLAVELFF
clone_size: -
j_call: TRBJ1-4
d_call: -
v_call: TRBV15

cdr3_nt: TGCAGTGCTAGAGATCTAGGGATACAGTTCTTC
cdr3_aa: CSARDLGIQFF
clone_size: -
j_call: TRBJ2-1
d_call: -
v_call: TRBV20-1

cdr3_nt: TGTGCCAGCAGTGAATATGGGACAGAAAACACTGAAGCTTTCTTT
cdr3_aa: CASSEYGTENTEAFF
clone_size: -
j_call: TRBJ1-1
d_call: TRBD1
v_call: TRBV25-1

cdr3_nt: TGTGCCAGCAGCGGCGGGGTGGTCCAAGAGACCCAGTACTTC
cdr3_aa: CASSGGVVQETQYF
clone_size: few
j_call: TRBJ2-5
d_call: -
v_call: TRBV7-9

cdr3_nt: TGTGCCAGCAGTTTTAGGGACAGGTACGAGCAGTACTTC
cdr3_aa: CASSFRDRYEQYF
clone_size: many
j_call: TRBJ2-7
d_call: TRBD1
v_call: TRBV12-3/TRBV12-4

cdr3_nt: TGTGCCAGCCATACGACTAGCGCGTACAATGAGCAGTTCTTC
cdr3_aa: CASHTTSAYNEQFF
clone_size: -
j_call: TRBJ2-1
d_call: TRBD2
v_call: TRBV18

cdr3_nt: TGTGCCAGCAGCGTACGGGTTTCCTTAAACACTGAAGCTTTCTTT
cdr3_aa: CASSVRVSLNTEAFF
clone_size: -
j_call: TRBJ1-1
d_call: -
v_call: TRBV11-2

cdr3_nt: TGTGCCAGCAGCTTAAGCAGTTATGGCTACACCTTC
cdr3_aa: CASSLSSYGYTF
clone_size: few
j_call: TRBJ1-2
d_call: -
v_call: TRBV7-2

cdr3_nt: TGTGCCAGCAGCCTCCCGAAGTCGGGGGGCGCGTGGACTAATGAAAAACTGTTTTTT
cdr3_aa: CASSLPKSGGAWTNEKLFF
clone_size: many
j_call: TRBJ1-4
d_call: -
v_call: TRBV7-8

cdr3_nt: TGTGCCAGCAGGAGGACAGGCTCTGGAAACACCATATATTTT
cdr3_aa: CASRRTGSGNTIYF
clone_size: many
j_call: TRBJ1-3
d_call: TRBD1
v_call: TRBV6-1

cdr3_nt: TGTGCCAGCAGCCAGTTGAAGACTAGCGGGACCTTCGAGCAGTACTTC
cdr3_aa: CASSQLKTSGTFEQYF
clone_size: -
j_call: TRBJ2-7
d_call: TRBD2
v_call: TRBV14

cdr3_nt: TGCAGTGCTTCAACCCAGGGTGCAGCTTTCTTT
cdr3_aa: CSASTQGAAFF
clone_size: -
j_call: TRBJ1-1
d_call: -
v_call: TRBV20-1

cdr3_nt: TGTGCCAGCAGTTTCGGAAGCGCCAGCTCCTACGAGCAGTACTTC
cdr3_aa: CASSFGSASSYEQYF
clone_size: -
j_call: TRBJ2-7
d_call: -
v_call: TRBV3-1

cdr3_nt: TGTGCCAGCAGCTTAGGAGGGGGACAGGGAACAGATACGCAGTATTTT
cdr3_aa: CASSLGGGQGTDTQYF
clone_size: many
j_call: TRBJ2-3
d_call: TRBD1
v_call: TRBV7-7

cdr3_nt: TGTGCCAGCAGCCCAGGGGGGTGGGATGAAAAACTGTTTTTT
cdr3_aa: CASSPGGWDEKLFF
clone_size: many
j_call: TRBJ1-4
d_call: TRBD1
v_call: TRBV7-2

cdr3_nt: TGTGCCAGCAGCTTATACGACACAGATACGCAGTATTTT
cdr3_aa: CASSLYDTDTQYF
clone_size: few
j_call: TRBJ2-3
d_call: -
v_call: TRBV11-1

cdr3_nt: TGTGCCAGCAGTTACTCGACTGGACAGGGGAGCAATGAGCAGTTCTTC
cdr3_aa: CASSYSTGQGSNEQFF
clone_size: many
j_call: TRBJ2-1
d_call: TRBD1
v_call: TRBV6-5

cdr3_nt: TGTGCCAGCCTGGGGGCGGACTCTGGGGCCAACGTCCTGACTTTC
cdr3_aa: CASLGADSGANVLTF
clone_size: many
j_call: TRBJ2-6
d_call: -
v_call: TRBV19

cdr3_nt: TGTGCCAGCAGCTCCGCCCGGAGCACAGATACGCAGTATTTT
cdr3_aa: CASSSARSTDTQYF
clone_size: many
j_call: TRBJ2-3
d_call: -
v_call: TRBV7-9

cdr3_nt: TGTGCCAGCAGCTCGAAAGCGGGAGCGAAACACTACGAGCAGTACTTC
cdr3_aa: CASSSKAGAKHYEQYF
clone_size: -
j_call: TRBJ2-7
d_call: TRBD2
v_call: TRBV5-5

cdr3_nt: TGTGCCAGCAGTTTAGCGCCGTTCAGGGGGGGAACTTACAATGAGCAGTTCTTC
cdr3_aa: CASSLAPFRGGTYNEQFF
clone_size: -
j_call: TRBJ2-1
d_call: -
v_call: TRBV12-3/TRBV12-4

cdr3_nt: TGCAGTGCTAGACCCACTAGCGATTCGTACAATGAGCAGTTCTTC
cdr3_aa: CSARPTSDSYNEQFF
clone_size: few
j_call: TRBJ2-1
d_call: TRBD2
v_call: TRBV20-1